This section outlines one T cell receptor beta chain sequence together with its context. What it binds is unknown. The entry originates in a study of post-analysis software for immune sequencing data. Included in the TCR beta cDNA libraries were unique molecular identifiers. TCRdb re-called the PCR reads through MiXCR, storing one row per CDR3 protein. Of under 200,000 distinct CDR3 sequences in the sample, roughly 35% are singletons; the top ten hold 25% to 35%. V lost 3 bases to trimming and J lost 0 bases; unmatched junction nucleotides: 9. The V gene's germline CDR1 is SQVTM and CDR2 ANQGSEA. The CDR3 runs to 18 residues. General study points: TRBV5-6, TRBV5-1 and TRBV20-1 were among several TRBV segments more frequent in patients than controls. Controls' normalized Chao1 diversity significantly exceeded that of multiple sclerosis patients.

Specimen: blood, collected after autologous hematopoietic stem cell transplantation. This chain joins TRBV29-1 and TRBJ2-1, with 12 bases fitting TRBD2. This clonotype was obtained from a girl aged 5-17 years with multiple sclerosis. The CDR3 coding sequence is TGCAGCGTTGAGGGGACTAGCGGGCCCCCGAGCTCCTACAATGAGCAGTTCTTC. This translates into CSVEGTSGPPSSYNEQFF.